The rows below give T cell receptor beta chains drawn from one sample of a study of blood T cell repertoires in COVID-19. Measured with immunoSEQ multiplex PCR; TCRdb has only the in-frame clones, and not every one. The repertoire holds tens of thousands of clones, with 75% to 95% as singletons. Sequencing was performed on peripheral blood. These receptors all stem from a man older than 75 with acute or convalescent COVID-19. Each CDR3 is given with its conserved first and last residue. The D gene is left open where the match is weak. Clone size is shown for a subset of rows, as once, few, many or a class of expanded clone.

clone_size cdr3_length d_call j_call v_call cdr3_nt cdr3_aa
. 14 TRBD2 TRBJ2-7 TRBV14 TGTGCCAGCAGCCGTGGGACTAGCGGCATTGAGCAGTACTTC CASSRGTSGIEQYF
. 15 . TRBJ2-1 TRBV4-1 TGCGCCAGCAGCCAAGCCCTTCAGGGTACCGATGAGCAGTTCTTC CASSQALQGTDEQFF
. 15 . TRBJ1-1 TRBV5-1 TGCGCCAGCAGCTGGAATGGACAGATGAACACTGAAGCTTTCTTT CASSWNGQMNTEAFF
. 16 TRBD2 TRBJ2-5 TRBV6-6 TGTGCCAGCAGTTACACCAAACTAGCGGCGGAAGAGACCCAGTACTTC CASSYTKLAAEETQYF
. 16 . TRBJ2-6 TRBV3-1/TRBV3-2 TGTGCCAGCAGCCCCTACGGAGGCTCTGGGGCCAACGTCCTGACTTTC CASSPYGGSGANVLTF
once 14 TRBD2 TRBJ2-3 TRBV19 TGTGCCAGTAGGCCGGGACTAGGAACAGATACGCAGTATTTT CASRPGLGTDTQYF
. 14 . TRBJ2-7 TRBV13 TGTGCCAGCAGCCAACCGGGTGGGAGGAACGAGCAGTACTTC CASSQPGGRNEQYF
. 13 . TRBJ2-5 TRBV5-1 TGCGCCAGCAGCTTATATCCGGGGGAGACCCAGTACTTC CASSLYPGETQYF
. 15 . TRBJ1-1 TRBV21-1 TGTGCCAGCAGTCCCCAGGGTCGGCAGGGGGTAGGAGCTTTCTTT CASSPQGRQGVGAFF
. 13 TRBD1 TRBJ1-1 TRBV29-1 TGCAGCGTTGACGGACAGGGGTTCACTGAAGCTTTCTTT CSVDGQGFTEAFF
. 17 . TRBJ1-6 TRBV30 TGTGCCTGGAGTGTAGGGGGGGGGCTGGCCTATAATTCACCCCTCCACTTT CAWSVGGGLAYNSPLHF
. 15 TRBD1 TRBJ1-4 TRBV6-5 TGTGCCAGCAGAGCACAGGGGGCGTATAATGAAAAACTGTTTTTT CASRAQGAYNEKLFF
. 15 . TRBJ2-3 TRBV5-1 TGCGCCAGCAGCCTGCCGACACCTAGCACAGATACGCAGTATTTT CASSLPTPSTDTQYF
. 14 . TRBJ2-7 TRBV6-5 TGTGCCAGCAGTTACTCAAACAGGGCCTACGAGCAGTACTTC CASSYSNRAYEQYF
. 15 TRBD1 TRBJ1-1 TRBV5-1 TGCGCCAGCAGCCCATTTCAGGGGGCTGGGACTGAAGCTTTCTTT CASSPFQGAGTEAFF
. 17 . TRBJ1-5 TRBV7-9 TGTGCCAGCAGCTTAGCGACAGAGACCTGGGGCAATCAGCCCCAGCATTTT CASSLATETWGNQPQHF
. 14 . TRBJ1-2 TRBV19 TGTGCCAGTAGTATAACGGGACTTAACTATGGCTACACCTTC CASSITGLNYGYTF
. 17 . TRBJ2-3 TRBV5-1 TGCGCCAGCAGCTTGGTTGCGGTGACTGCCGCCACAGATACGCAGTATTTT CASSLVAVTAATDTQYF
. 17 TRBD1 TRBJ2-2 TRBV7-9 TGTGCCAGCAGCCAGGGACAGGGGGCGCGAGATACCGGGGAGCTGTTTTTT CASSQGQGARDTGELFF
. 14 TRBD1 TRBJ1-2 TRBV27 TGTGCCAGCAGTTTAGCCGGGACAGGGAATGGCTACACCTTC CASSLAGTGNGYTF
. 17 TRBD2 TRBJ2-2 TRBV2 TGTGCCAGCAGTGAAAAACTAGCGGGGGGTAGCACCGGGGAGCTGTTTTTT CASSEKLAGGSTGELFF
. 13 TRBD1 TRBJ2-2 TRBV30 TGTGCCCGGGACAGGGAGTACACCGGGGAGCTGTTTTTT CARDREYTGELFF
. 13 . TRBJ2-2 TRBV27 TGTGCCAGCAGTGGGACGGCGGGGGGGGAGCTGTTTTTT CASSGTAGGELFF
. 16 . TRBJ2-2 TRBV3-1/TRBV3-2 TGTGCCAGCAGCCTAGACCCGGGGGTTGGGAGCGGGGAGCTGTTTTTT CASSLDPGVGSGELFF
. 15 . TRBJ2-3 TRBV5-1 TGCGCCAGCAGCTGGGGGGGACAACTTACAGATACGCAGTATTTT CASSWGGQLTDTQYF
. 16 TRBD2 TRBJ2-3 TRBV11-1 TGTGCCAGCAGCCCGCGGACTAGCGGGGGGGCAGATACGCAGTATTTT CASSPRTSGGADTQYF
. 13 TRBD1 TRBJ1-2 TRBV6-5 TGTGCCAGCAAAGCGACAGGGGGGTATGGCTACACCTTC CASKATGGYGYTF
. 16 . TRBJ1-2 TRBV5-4 TGTGCCAGCAGCTTGGAACTTACAGGGCCCTTACCCGGCTACACCTTC CASSLELTGPLPGYTF
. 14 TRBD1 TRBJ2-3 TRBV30 TGTGCCTGGCGGGACAGGGTTCGGGGAGATACGCAGTATTTT CAWRDRVRGDTQYF
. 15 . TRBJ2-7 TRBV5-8 TGTGCCAGCACCCTTGGGGGCGGTAGCTCCTACGAGCAGTACTTC CASTLGGGSSYEQYF
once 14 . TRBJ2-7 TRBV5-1 TGCGCCAGCAGCTCCTATACAGGGATCGACGAGCAGTACTTC CASSSYTGIDEQYF
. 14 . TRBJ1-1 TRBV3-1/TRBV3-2 TGTGCCAGCAGCCAAGATTTTTCAGGGTATGGAGCTTTCTTT CASSQDFSGYGAFF
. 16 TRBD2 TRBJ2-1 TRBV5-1 TGCGCCAGCAGCTTGGACGAGCGGGGGCCCTACAATGAGCAGTTCTTC CASSLDERGPYNEQFF
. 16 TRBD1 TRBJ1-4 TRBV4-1 TGCGCCAGCAGCGAAGAGCGGGACAGGACAAATGAAAAACTGTTTTTT CASSEERDRTNEKLFF
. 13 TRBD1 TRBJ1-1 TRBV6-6 TGTGCCAGCAGAGAACAGGGGCCCACTGAAGCTTTCTTT CASREQGPTEAFF
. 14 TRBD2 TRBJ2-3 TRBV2 TGTGCCAGCAGTCCTAGCGGCCTCACAGATACGCAGTATTTT CASSPSGLTDTQYF
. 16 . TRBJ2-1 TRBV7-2 TGTGCCAGCAGCTTTCGGGGGAGGCAGGTTGGTAGTGAGCAGTTCTTC CASSFRGRQVGSEQFF
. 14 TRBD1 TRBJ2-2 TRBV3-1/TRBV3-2 TGTGCCAGCAGCCGGGACAGGAACACCGGGGAGCTGTTTTTT CASSRDRNTGELFF
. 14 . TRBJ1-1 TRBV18 TGTGCCAGCTCACCAGGGGGCGCGGACACTGAAGCTTTCTTT CASSPGGADTEAFF
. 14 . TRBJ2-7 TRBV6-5 TGTGCCAGCAGTTTGACGACAAGTACCTACGAGCAGTACTTC CASSLTTSTYEQYF
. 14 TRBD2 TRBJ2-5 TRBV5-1 TGCGCCAGCAGCAGAGCTAGCGGGGTGGAGACCCAGTACTTC CASSRASGVETQYF
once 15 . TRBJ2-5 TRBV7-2 TGTGCCAGCAGCTTGGTTGCGGGTTCCCAAGAGACCCAGTACTTC CASSLVAGSQETQYF
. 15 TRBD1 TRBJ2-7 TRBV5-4 TGTGCCAGCAGCGGCCGGGACAGTAAAGCCTACGAGCAGTACTTC CASSGRDSKAYEQYF